The clone carrying this T cell receptor beta chain was seen a few times. This CDR3 has 13 residues. The V end was cut by 6 bases, the J end by 0 bases, with 12 bases between. The V gene's germline CDR1 is DFQATT and CDR2 SNEGSKA (reference sequence). After template switching added a universal primer site, the resulting cDNA carried unique molecular identifiers. TCRdb reanalysed the 5' RACE reads using MiXCR and keeps one entry per CDR3 protein. The table has around 240,000 distinct CDR3 sequences, approximately 7% seen once. The data belong to a study of identical twins. This sample also belongs to another study, concerning yellow fever vaccine responses in identical twins.

The sequence was collected from a woman aged 18-29 years in good health. Material: memory (CD45RO+) T cells sorted from blood. This rearrangement joins TRBV20-1 to TRBJ2-7; D remains ambiguous. CDR3 nucleotides: TGCAGTGCAGCAAAAAGGAGCTCCTACGAGCAGTACTTC. Amino acid sequence: CSAAKRSSYEQYF.